These 25 T cell receptor beta chains originate from one sample sequenced in a study of CD8+CD57+ T cells in acquired aplastic anemia. The authors sequenced patients whose flow cytometry had shown CD8+CD57+ cell expansion. TCR beta VDJ and CDR3 profiles were obtained from a genomic DNA template. TCRdb reanalysed the reads using MiXCR and keeps one entry per CDR3 protein. In the table there are approximately 300,000 distinct CDR3 sequences, 50% to 65% of which are singletons. Input material: sorted CD4+, CD8+, or CD8+CD57+ T cells (not recorded which) from PBMCs. Receptors originate from a human donor with aplastic anemia.

The chain carries TRBV7-6 and TRBJ2-3, with 7 bases aligning to TRBD2. V shed 5 bases, J shed 3 bases, and the junction held 8 bases outside the gene matches. Per germline, CDR1 SGHVS and CDR2 FNYEAQ. There are 15 residues in the CDR3. CDR3 bases: TGTGCCAGCAGCCCTCGGAGCGGGGCAACAGATACGCAGTATTTT. It yields the protein CASSPRSGATDTQYF.

As regards this clonotype: Being one base from a much bigger clone, this may be a read error. The chain carries TRBV3-1 and TRBJ2-3, with a possible D match to TRBD1 (5 bases). Germline V gives CDR1 LGHDT, CDR2 YNNKEL (reference sequence). This CDR3 comprises 15 residues. Trimming took 5 bases from V and 6 from J, leaving 18 bases between them. CDR3 loop: CASSYYSRDRDTQYF. CDR3 nucleotide sequence: TGTGCCAGCAGCTATTATAGCAGGGATAGGGATACGCAGTATTTT.

The chain combines TRBV7-3 with TRBJ1-2; D is perhaps TRBD1 (5 bases). The ends were cut back, 2 bases at V and 2 bases at J, with 12 bases in the middle. Germline-derived CDR1 and CDR2 are SGHTA and FQGTGA. The CDR3 is 15 amino acids. Here the CDR3 reads CASSLAAGTNYGYTF. The CDR3, as DNA: TGTGCCAGCAGCTTAGCGGCGGGGACGAACTATGGCTACACCTTC.

V and J are TRBV19 and TRBJ1-5; D call uncertain. CDR3 length: 14 amino acids. V lost 3 bases, J lost 1 base, and 7 bases lay in between. Germline CDR1 LNHDA, CDR2 SQIVND (reference sequence). The CDR3 protein is CASSITNSNQPQHF. As DNA, the CDR3 is TGTGCCAGTAGTATTACGAACAGCAATCAGCCCCAGCATTTT.

The DNA for the CDR3 is TGTGCCAGCAGTGAAACTGATCGTGAGGGGCCTTCCAATGAGCAGTTCTTC. Translated: CASSETDREGPSNEQFF. The chain couples TRBV25-1 to TRBJ2-1; tentatively, D is TRBD1 or TRBD2 (5 bases each). The germline gives CDR1 MGHDK, CDR2 SYGVNS. Trimming shortened V by 2 bases and J by 6 bases, and 20 bases separated the two germline ends. The CDR3 consists of 17 residues.

The chain couples TRBV7-2 to TRBJ2-2, with D perhaps matching TRBD2 (5 bases). The CDR3 is 15 residues long. V lost 2 bases, J lost 7 bases, and 14 bases lay in between. Germline CDR1 and CDR2: SGHTA and FQGNSA. The CDR3 DNA reads as TGTGCCAGCAGCTTACTAATTCGGGCGGGCGGGGAGCTGTTTTTT. This sequence encodes CASSLLIRAGGELFF.

V gene TRBV5-1 combines with J gene TRBJ2-1; D possibly corresponds to TRBD2 (5 bases). Trimming removed 0 bases from V and 4 bases from J, with 11 bases in between. In germline, CDR1 is SGHRS, CDR2 YFSETQ. This CDR3 spans 15 amino acids. The CDR3 region is CASSLVGVEYNEQFF. CDR3 coding DNA: TGCGCCAGCAGCTTGGTCGGGGTTGAGTACAATGAGCAGTTCTTC.

The sample holds many counts of this clonotype. The chain is built from TRBV5-8 and TRBJ2-5, with a weak D call TRBD2 (6 bases). The V end was cut by 2 bases, the J end by 5 bases, with 16 bases between. The CDR3 spans 15 residues. Per germline, CDR1 SGHTS and CDR2 YDEGEE. For the CDR3, the DNA is TGTGCCAGCAGCTTAGGACCGGGGGAGATGGAGACCCAGTACTTC. This codes for CASSLGPGEMETQYF. Variable domain in full (rest from reference TRBV5-8 and TRBJ2-5): EAGVTQSPTHLIKTRGQQATLRCSPISGHTSVYWYQQALGLGLQFLLWYDEGEERNRGNFPPRFSGRQFPNYSSELNVNALELEDSALYLCASSLGPGEMETQYFGPGTRLLVL.

This clonotype has at least ten counts. This chain connects TRBV14 to TRBJ1-4; D unresolved. From germline, CDR1 is SGHDN and CDR2 FVKESK. V was shortened by 0 bases and J by 4 bases, with 12 bases between the two germline ends. This CDR3 region has 16 residues. CDR3 sequence (DNA): TGTGCCAGCAGCCAAGATCTCGGCGGCTTTAATGAAAAACTGTTTTTT. Protein product: CASSQDLGGFNEKLFF.

Points on this clonotype: One end of the junction fails to match germline, which may point to a read error. The chain employs TRBV15 and TRBJ2-5; D might be TRBD1 or TRBD2, each matching 6 bases. Germline lookup yields CDR1 LNHNV and CDR2 YYDKDF (reference sequence). CDR3 length equals 14 residues. The CDR3 DNA reads TGTGCCACCAGCAGAGACGGGGGACAAGGGACCCAGTACTTC. Its translation is CATSRDGGQGTQYF.

The chain combines TRBV10-1 with TRBJ2-2; TRBD1 matches at 8 bases. Trimming at V came to 7 bases and at J to 7 bases, leaving 8 bases not matched to a gene. The CDR3 consists of 14 residues. Germline V lookup: CDR1 WNHNN, CDR2 SYGVQD (reference sequence). The CDR3, as DNA: TGCGCCAGCAAGGAGGGACAGGTCGTCGGGGAGCTGTTTTTT. Protein product: CASKEGQVVGELFF.

As to this clonotype: A much larger clonotype is one base distant, so this may be a read error. This rearrangement joins TRBV20-1 to TRBJ2-4, with 7 nucleotides matching TRBD1. Looked up from germline, CDR1 is DFQATT and CDR2 is SNEGSKA (reference sequence). The CDR3 has 14 amino acids. The CDR3 is CSASTGAAKSIQYF. In nucleotides, the CDR3 is TGCAGTGCTTCTACAGGGGCGGCCAAAAGCATTCAGTACTTC.

Concerning this clonotype itself: Germline and junction disagree at one end, which may indicate a read error. The chain is built from TRBV10-3 and TRBJ1-1; tentative D call: TRBD1 (5 bases). Germline V gene sequence: CDR1 ENHRY, CDR2 SYGVKD. This CDR3 region has 15 residues. The CDR3 DNA sequence: TGTGCCATCAGTCCCCGGGGGGGAAAGGGCACTGAGGCTCTCTTT. Translating gives CAISPRGGKGTEALF.

This clonotype was detected many times. In nucleotides, the CDR3 is TGTGCCAGCACCCGAGGGCCAGGGGGCAACTACGAGCAGTACTTC. It yields the protein CASTRGPGGNYEQYF. This sequence joins TRBV6-1 and TRBJ2-7; 8 bases are a match to TRBD1. There are 15 residues in the CDR3. V was clipped by 7 bases and J by 3 bases; unmatched bases: 11. CDR1 and CDR2 (germline): MNHNS, SASEGT.

This sequence joins TRBV12-3 or TRBV12-4 and TRBJ2-3; 9 bases match TRBD2. This CDR3 spans 17 amino acids. V dropped 6 bases and J dropped 0; count of bases not matched to a gene: 10. CDR3 loop: CASSSIPSGTSTDTQYF. In nucleotides, the CDR3 is TGTGCCAGCAGCTCGATACCTAGCGGGACTAGCACAGATACGCAGTATTTT.

This clonotype occurred many times. This rearrangement joins TRBV2 to TRBJ2-6; 9 bases map to TRBD2. V shed 8 bases, J shed 0 bases, and the junction held 11 bases outside the gene matches. The CDR3 has 18 residues. Germline V CDR1 and CDR2: SNHLY, FYNNEI. In nucleotides, the CDR3 is TGTGCCAGCTGTCCTAACCTAGCGGGGACCTCTGGGGCCAACGTCCTGACTTTC. Translated, it gives CASCPNLAGTSGANVLTF.

A remark on this clonotype: The conserved phenylalanine or tryptophan normally closing the CDR3 is absent here, so this likely arose from a read error. The chain couples TRBV15 to TRBJ2-5; TRBD2 agrees at 7 bases. CDR3 length equals 14 residues. The V gene end was trimmed by 7 bases and the J gene end by 2 bases; junction bases not matched to a gene: 7. Germline-derived CDR1 and CDR2 are LNHNV and YYDKDF (reference sequence). The chain's CDR3 is CATTLGGGQETQYS. CDR3 coding DNA: TGTGCCACCACCCTGGGCGGGGGACAAGAGACCCAGTACTCC.

This clonotype showed up just a few times. The chain carries TRBV25-1 and TRBJ2-7; possible D gene TRBD2, 6 bases. CDR1 is MGHDK and CDR2 is SYGVNS in the germline V gene. There are 15 residues in the CDR3. V lost 3 bases and J lost 2, with 14 bases in between. CDR3 loop: CASSDPGGSPYEQYF. In DNA, the CDR3 is TGTGCCAGCAGTGATCCTGGGGGGAGCCCCTACGAGCAGTACTTC.

This clonotype was detected ten times or more. The rearrangement links TRBV29-1 to TRBJ1-2, with TRBD1 matching over 8 bases. Germline-derived CDR1 and CDR2 are SQVTM and ANQGSEA. This CDR3 is 14 amino acids long. The junction had 6 bases not matched to a gene; V was cut back by 4 bases and J by 2 bases. The CDR3 bases are TGCAGCGTTGTGGAGGGACAGGACAACTATGGCTACACCTTC. Encoded protein: CSVVEGQDNYGYTF.

This clonotype occurred a few times. The genes are TRBV7-3 and TRBJ2-1, with 12 bases that match TRBD2. Per the germline V gene, CDR1 is SGHTA and CDR2 is FQGTGA. CDR3 length equals 15 residues. V trimming: 5 bases; J trimming: 6 bases; junction bases outside the gene matches: 5. CDR3 protein: CASSQTSGGFNEQFF. The CDR3 DNA sequence: TGTGCCAGCAGCCAAACTAGCGGGGGGTTCAATGAGCAGTTCTTC.

Comments on this clonotype: The junction and the germline gene differ at one end; a read error may be behind it. The V gene is TRBV7-2, the J gene TRBJ1-2; D remains ambiguous. Germline assignment: CDR1 SGHTA and CDR2 FQGNSA. The CDR3 is 12 residues long. For the CDR3, the DNA is TGTGCTTGCAGCTTAGCAAAAGATGGCTACGCCTTC. As protein: CACSLAKDGYAF.

This chain connects TRBV7-9 to TRBJ2-3, with a possible D match to TRBD2 (6 bases). The V gene lost 6 bases and the J gene lost 1 base, with 14 bases spanning the gap. The CDR3 length is 15 residues. Germline V lookup: CDR1 SEHNR, CDR2 FQNEAQ (reference sequence). The DNA for the CDR3 is TGTGCCAGCAGACCTCTCCCGGGGGGCACAGATACGCAGTATTTT. This gives the protein CASRPLPGGTDTQYF.

The rearrangement uses TRBV29-1 and TRBJ1-2; 7 positions match TRBD1. The trim removed 6 bases at V and 7 bases at J, leaving 8 bases unmatched. This CDR3 spans 12 amino acids. CDR1 and CDR2 from the germline V gene are SQVTM and ANQGSEA. The CDR3 reads CSVATGNRGYTF. The CDR3 DNA sequence: TGCAGCGTCGCGACAGGGAACCGTGGCTACACCTTC. Complete variable domain (other parts from reference TRBV29-1 and TRBJ1-2): SAVISQKPSRDICQRGTSLTIQCQVDSQVTMMFWYRQQPGQSLTLIATANQGSEATYESGFVIDKFPISRPNLTFSTLTVSNMSPEDSSIYLCSVATGNRGYTFGSGTRLTVV.

J is TRBJ2-3 and V is TRBV5-1; D is possibly TRBD1 (5 bases). With 0 bases removed from V and 2 bases from J, the gap between germline ends came to 13 bases. This CDR3 contains 16 residues. Germline CDR1 reads SGHRS; CDR2 reads YFSETQ. For the CDR3, the DNA is TGCGCCAGCAGCTTGGGGGGCCAAGGGCTCACAGATACGCAGTATTTT. It is translated as CASSLGGQGLTDTQYF.

The chain links TRBV24-1 to TRBJ2-3, with TRBD1 matching 8 bases. J lost 7 bases, V lost 9 bases, and 11 bases had no gene match. The CDR3 totals 14 residues. Germline V lookup: CDR1 KGHDR, CDR2 SFDVKD. This chain's CDR3 is CATAETGVLNTQYF. The CDR3 nucleotides read TGTGCCACCGCAGAGACAGGGGTTTTAAATACGCAGTATTTT.